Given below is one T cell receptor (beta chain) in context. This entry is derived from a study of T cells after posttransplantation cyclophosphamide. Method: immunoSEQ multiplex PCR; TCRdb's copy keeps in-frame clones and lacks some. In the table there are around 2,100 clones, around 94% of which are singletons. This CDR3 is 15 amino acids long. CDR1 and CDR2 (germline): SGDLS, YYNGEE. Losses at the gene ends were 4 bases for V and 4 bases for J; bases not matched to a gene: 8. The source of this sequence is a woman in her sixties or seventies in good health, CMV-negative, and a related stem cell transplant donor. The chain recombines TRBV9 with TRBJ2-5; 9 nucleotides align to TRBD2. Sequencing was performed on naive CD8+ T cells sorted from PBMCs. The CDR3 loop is CASSKGLAVLETQYF. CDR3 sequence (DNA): TGTGCCAGCAGCAAGGGACTAGCAGTTTTAGAGACCCAGTACTTC.